Listed here are 5 T cell receptor beta chains from one sample, sequenced in a study of blood T cells in healthy people across ages. With a J-beta primer mix and a sample-barcoded 5' primer, a second PCR ran about 7 to 11 cycles. TCRdb called the 5' RACE reads again in MiXCR, with one record for every CDR3 protein. Of about 2 million distinct CDR3 sequences listed, just under 50% were seen once; the top ten hold more than 2%. The sample comprised blood. The origin of the receptors is a woman in her forties in good health.

This sequence joins TRBV3-1 and TRBJ1-2; TRBD1 might be the D (6 bases). V lost 0 bases and J lost 1, with 15 bases in between. The CDR3 has 17 residues. Germline lookup yields CDR1 LGHDT and CDR2 YNNKEL (reference sequence). CDR3 DNA sequence: TGTGCCAGCAGCCAAGAAGTCGGACAGCCTTTTAACTATGGCTACACCTTC. This sequence encodes CASSQEVGQPFNYGYTF.

The table lists this clonotype with a few counts. The chain joins TRBV9 to TRBJ2-1, with TRBD2 matching over 7 bases. J lost 0 bases, V lost 0 bases, and 9 bases had no gene match. The CDR3 length is 18 residues. Germline loops: CDR1 SGDLS, CDR2 YYNGEE. In nucleotides, the CDR3 is TGTGCCAGCAGCGTAGCTACGCGGGGACTACCCTCCTACAATGAGCAGTTCTTC. It is translated as CASSVATRGLPSYNEQFF.

This clonotype was observed a few times. This sequence joins TRBV28 and TRBJ2-3, with TRBD1 identical over 7 bases. There are 15 residues in the CDR3. V dropped 6 bases and J dropped 1; count of bases not matched to a gene: 7. The V gene's germline CDR1 is MDHEN and CDR2 SYDVKM. For the CDR3, the DNA is TGTGCCAGCAGGACAGGGACCGTCGGCACAGATACGCAGTATTTT. Translating gives CASRTGTVGTDTQYF.

This sequence joins TRBV10-3 and TRBJ1-2; 7 bases fit TRBD1. Germline V gives CDR1 ENHRY, CDR2 SYGVKD. This CDR3 has 15 amino acids. Trimming cost V 2 bases and J 7 bases; bases outside gene matches: 10. CDR3 DNA: TGTGCCATCAGTGAGCCAGGACAGGACCGAGGTGGCTACACCTTC. Its translation is CAISEPGQDRGGYTF.

The chain joins TRBV6-2 or TRBV6-3 to TRBJ2-7; the match to TRBD2 covers 7 bases. This CDR3 is built from 16 residues. V was clipped by 0 bases and J by 7 bases; unmatched bases: 12. Germline V gives CDR1 MNHEY, CDR2 SVGEGT. The CDR3 DNA sequence: TGTGCCAGCAGTTACTCGGGCGGGGGAGGTTACAATGAGCAGTACTTC. It translates to CASSYSGGGGYNEQYF.